The sequence of this T cell receptor beta chain was determined in a study of T cells in Graves' hyperthyroidism and ophthalmopathy. Study results and limitations: Ophthalmopathy was model-predicted a median approximately 6.9 months pre-onset.

The diagnostic basis comprised clinical symptoms, serum thyroxine and TRAb, thyroid ultrasound and orbital computed tomography. Roughly 10 ml of fresh peripheral blood supplied the PBMCs. This clonotype was counted many times. As yet, its antigen is unknown. Amplified TCR beta CDR3 regions derived from RNA transcripts. HTBI primers were employed in a first-round RT-PCR of the TCR CDR3. TCRdb passed the multiplex PCR reads through MiXCR, listing each CDR3 protein once. The sample has approximately 710,000 distinct CDR3 sequences; around 16% are singletons. The germline V gene encodes CDR1 SGHRS and CDR2 YFSETQ. CDR3 length: 15 amino acids. With 0 bases removed from V and 2 bases from J, the gap between germline ends came to 9 bases.

V and J are TRBV5-1 and TRBJ2-1; tentative D call: TRBD2 (5 bases). Sequencing was carried out using blood. The clonotype comes from a man between 45 and 60 years old with Graves' hyperthyroidism. The CDR3: CASSLVGEPYNEQFF. CDR3 sequence (DNA): TGCGCCAGCAGCTTGGTGGGAGAGCCCTACAATGAGCAGTTCTTC.